Listed below are T cell receptor beta chains from one sample, sequenced in a study of blood T cell repertoires in COVID-19. Profiled with immunoSEQ multiplex PCR; TCRdb holds only in-frame clones, not every one. In the table there are 110,000 to 150,000 clones, around 89% of which are singletons. Sequencing input: peripheral blood. These receptors came from a woman in her sixties with active COVID-19. Each CDR3 is given with its conserved first and last residue. The D gene is left open where the match is weak. Size is omitted from some rows. Given values are once, few, many or a class for expanded clones.

J gene	clone size	D gene	V gene	CDR3 DNA	CDR3 protein
TRBJ2-3	NA	TRBD1	TRBV30	TGTGCCTGGAGTGCCCACAGGGGGAACACAGATACGCAGTATTTT	CAWSAHRGNTDTQYF
TRBJ2-7	NA	NA	TRBV3-1/TRBV3-2	TGTGCCAGCAGCCACTTCCGGAGGAGTCGGGCCTTCGAGCAGTACTTC	CASSHFRRSRAFEQYF
TRBJ2-7	NA	NA	TRBV28	TGTGCCAGCAAACTACTCAGGGCAGTTGACTACGAGCAGTACTTC	CASKLLRAVDYEQYF
TRBJ1-4	NA	TRBD1	TRBV11-3	TGTGCCAGCAGCTTAGGCGACAGGGGAAGGGGCGATGAAAAACTGTTTTTT	CASSLGDRGRGDEKLFF
TRBJ1-5	NA	NA	TRBV15	TGTGCCACCAGTATGCCGGTCAATCAGCCCCAGCATTTT	CATSMPVNQPQHF
TRBJ1-2	NA	NA	TRBV7-6	TGTGCCAGCAGCCCCGGGGGGATGATGACGTCGGGTGGCTACACCTTC	CASSPGGMMTSGGYTF
TRBJ2-3	few	NA	TRBV7-2	TGTGCCAGCAGCTTAAGTCGGTATAGCGGAAACACAGATACGCAGTATTTT	CASSLSRYSGNTDTQYF
TRBJ2-3	NA	NA	TRBV12-3/TRBV12-4	TGTGCCAGCAGCCCCTGGCTGCCAGATACGCAGTATTTT	CASSPWLPDTQYF
TRBJ2-5	NA	TRBD2	TRBV5-4	TGTGCCAGCAGCTTGTTGTGGACTAGCGGGAGGGTTCAAGAGACCCAGTACTTC	CASSLLWTSGRVQETQYF
TRBJ1-5	NA	NA	TRBV28	TGTGCCAGCAGTTTATGGCAGAATAGCAATCAGCCCCAGCATTTT	CASSLWQNSNQPQHF
TRBJ1-1	few	NA	TRBV18	TGTGCCAGCTCACGCGACAGACCCTCGAACACTGAAGCTTTCTTT	CASSRDRPSNTEAFF
TRBJ1-2	NA	TRBD1	TRBV4-2	TGTGCCAGCAGCCTCAATCCGGGACAGGGAGTAGGTGGCTACACCTTC	CASSLNPGQGVGGYTF
TRBJ2-7	NA	NA	TRBV19	TGTGCCAGTAGTCCCCTCCGAGTGGAGCCTGGGGAGCAGTACTTC	CASSPLRVEPGEQYF
TRBJ2-7	NA	TRBD2	TRBV5-6	TGTGCCAGCAACCCTAGCGGGGCTAGCTCCTACGAGCAGTACTTC	CASNPSGASSYEQYF
TRBJ2-7	NA	NA	TRBV7-8	TGTGCCAGCGGCGGGACAGTCTACGAGCAGTACTTC	CASGGTVYEQYF
TRBJ2-1	NA	TRBD1	TRBV3-1/TRBV3-2	TGTGCCAGCAGCCTACTTGGACAGGGGAATGAGCAGTTCTTC	CASSLLGQGNEQFF
TRBJ1-2	NA	NA	TRBV28	TGTGCCAGCAGTTTGGGGCAGGGTTACGGCTACACCTTC	CASSLGQGYGYTF
TRBJ2-1	NA	TRBD2	TRBV27	TGTGCCAGCAGTTTAGCTTTTGCGGGAGGGCCAGGGAATGAGCAGTTCTTC	CASSLAFAGGPGNEQFF
TRBJ2-1	NA	NA	TRBV27	TGTGCCAGCAGTTTTCGCGGTTACAATGAGCAGTTCTTC	CASSFRGYNEQFF
TRBJ2-5	NA	NA	TRBV12-3/TRBV12-4	TGTGCCAGCAGTACTAGCTTCGGAGAGACCCAGTACTTC	CASSTSFGETQYF
TRBJ2-3	NA	TRBD1	TRBV5-5	TGTGCCAGCAGCTTGGACAGGGGGCGGACAGATACGCAGTATTTT	CASSLDRGRTDTQYF
TRBJ2-7	once	TRBD1	TRBV5-1	TGCGCCAGCAGCTCCGGGACAGGGTCCTACGAGCAGTACTTC	CASSSGTGSYEQYF
TRBJ1-1	once	TRBD1	TRBV5-4	TGTGCCAGCATCGACAGGGTTAATACTGAAGCTTTCTTT	CASIDRVNTEAFF
TRBJ2-7	NA	TRBD1	TRBV3-1/TRBV3-2	TGTGCCAGCAGCCCCCTCGACAGGGTCTACGAGCAGTACTTC	CASSPLDRVYEQYF
TRBJ1-6	NA	TRBD1	TRBV27	TGTGCCAGCAGTTCAGGGGGAAACTATAATTCACCCCTCCACTTT	CASSSGGNYNSPLHF
TRBJ1-2	NA	NA	TRBV3-1/TRBV3-2	TGTGCCAGCAGCCGGACGGAGGCCTATGGCTACACCTTC	CASSRTEAYGYTF
TRBJ1-5	NA	NA	TRBV3-1/TRBV3-2	TGTGCCAGCAGCCAATCGGCAGAGGATCAGCCCCAGCATTTT	CASSQSAEDQPQHF
TRBJ2-4	NA	NA	TRBV18	TGTGCCAGCTCACCGCTACCCCTTCTAGCCAAAAACATTCAGTACTTC	CASSPLPLLAKNIQYF
TRBJ1-1	NA	NA	TRBV7-2	TGTGCCAGCAGCTTGTCTTCGGGGATGAACACTGAAGCTTTCTTT	CASSLSSGMNTEAFF
TRBJ2-2	few	NA	TRBV6-2/TRBV6-3	TGTGCCAGCAGTTACGCCGGGAGGAACACCGGGGAGCTGTTTTTT	CASSYAGRNTGELFF
TRBJ2-7	NA	TRBD2	TRBV5-6	TGTGCCAGCAGCTTGCAGGGAGGGACCTACGAGCAGTACTTC	CASSLQGGTYEQYF
TRBJ2-1	NA	NA	TRBV5-1	TGCGCCAGCAGCCCGTCGATCCAGGGCCCAGAAAATGAGCAGTTCTTC	CASSPSIQGPENEQFF
TRBJ2-5	once	TRBD2	TRBV7-3	TGTGCCAGCAGCATTAGCGGGAGCAGCCGCGAGACCCAGTACTTC	CASSISGSSRETQYF
TRBJ1-2	NA	NA	TRBV27	TGTGCCAGCAGGTTGTCGGGCGACCGAACGGCGGGGGGCTACACCTTC	CASRLSGDRTAGGYTF
TRBJ1-5	NA	TRBD1	TRBV16	TGTGCCAGCAGCCAACCGACAGGGCGTACCAATCAGCCCCAGCATTTT	CASSQPTGRTNQPQHF
TRBJ1-6	NA	NA	TRBV2	TGTGCCAGCAGTCCCCAGGAGGGGCGCTCACCCCTCCACTTT	CASSPQEGRSPLHF
TRBJ2-7	NA	TRBD2	TRBV6-6	TGTGCCAGCAGCCCTCTCTGGACTAGCGGCTACGAGCAGTACTTC	CASSPLWTSGYEQYF
TRBJ2-5	NA	NA	TRBV20-1	TGCAGTCCTTGGAGGCAAGAGACCCAGTACTTC	CSPWRQETQYF
TRBJ2-1	few	NA	TRBV6-2/TRBV6-3	TGTGCCAGCAGTAACCGCCCTCCGGGACTGAGTAACGATGAGCAGTTCTTC	CASSNRPPGLSNDEQFF
TRBJ2-4	once	TRBD2	TRBV28	TGTGCCAGCAGCCCATACTACTTCGATCCCAAAGGACTAGCGCCACTAGCCAAAAACATTCAGTACTTC	CASSPYYFDPKGLAPLAKNIQYF
TRBJ2-1	NA	NA	TRBV9	TGTGCCAGCAGCGTATATGGGGCGCGACGGGTTGATGAGCAGTTCTTC	CASSVYGARRVDEQFF
TRBJ1-1	once	NA	TRBV11-1	TGTGCCAGCAGCTTACCGGGTATCACTGAAGCTTTCTTT	CASSLPGITEAFF